One sample yielded the 24 T cell receptor beta chains listed below, sequenced in a study of blood T cell repertoires in COVID-19. Profiled with immunoSEQ multiplex PCR; TCRdb holds only in-frame clones, not every one. This sample has some 200,000 clones, with 90% found just once. The specimen sequenced was peripheral blood. The receptors derive from a man between 50 and 59 years old with acute or convalescent COVID-19.

As for this clone: One end of the junction varies from germline; a read error may be responsible. The CDR3 spells CASSVTLDRVNPPLHF. The CDR3 DNA follows: TGTGCCAGCAGCGTGACGTTGGACAGGGTTAATCCACCCCTCCACTTT. The chain uses TRBV5-5 and TRBJ1-6; TRBD1 matches 8 bases. The CDR3 is 16 amino acids. Per the germline V gene, CDR1 is SGHKS and CDR2 is YYEKEE (reference sequence).

The J gene is TRBJ2-1, the V gene TRBV19, with TRBD1 matching 8 bases. This CDR3 spans 16 amino acids. J gave up 0 bases and V 1 base, and 2 bases lay outside the gene matches. The V gene's germline CDR1 is LNHDA and CDR2 SQIVND (reference sequence). CDR3 sequence: CASSIGTGTSYNEQFF. The CDR3 DNA follows: TGTGCCAGTAGTATAGGGACAGGGACCTCCTACAATGAGCAGTTCTTC.

This chain links TRBV7-2 with TRBJ2-7, with a tentative D call TRBD1 (5 bases). This CDR3 spans 12 amino acids. Germline CDR1 and CDR2: SGHTA and FQGNSA. The germline V and J ends were trimmed by 3 bases and 4 bases, with 7 bases remaining between them. The CDR3 bases are TGTGCCAGCAGCTTTAGGGGTTACGAGCAGTACTTC. It codes for CASSFRGYEQYF.

The rearrangement links TRBV9 to TRBJ2-3; D is perhaps TRBD1 (5 bases). The germline V gene has CDR1 SGDLS and CDR2 YYNGEE. The V end lost 0 bases, the J end lost 2 bases, and 10 bases lay between the germline ends. There are 15 residues in the CDR3. The CDR3, as DNA: TGTGCCAGCAGCGTAGAGGGGATCTACACAGATACGCAGTATTTT. Amino acid sequence: CASSVEGIYTDTQYF.

V and J are TRBV28 and TRBJ1-5, with D perhaps matching TRBD1 (6 bases). Germline V CDR1 and CDR2: MDHEN, SYDVKM. The CDR3 consists of 13 residues. V was cut by 7 bases and J by 4 bases, with 11 bases left in between. The CDR3 here is CASTLQGNQPQHF. The CDR3 bases are TGTGCCAGCACCCTACAGGGAAATCAGCCCCAGCATTTT.

The chain links TRBV25-1 to TRBJ1-5; D gene uncertain. CDR1 and CDR2 from the germline V gene are MGHDK and SYGVNS. V was pared by 6 bases and J by 5 bases, with 11 bases between. The CDR3 is made up of 13 amino acids. CDR3 sequence (DNA): TGTGCCAGCAGATCAACAGATTATCAGCCCCAGCATTTT. It is translated as CASRSTDYQPQHF.

V is TRBV5-1 and J is TRBJ2-2; 7 bases are shared with TRBD1. In germline, CDR1 is SGHRS, CDR2 YFSETQ. The CDR3 loop spans 16 amino acids. V trimming: 0 bases; J trimming: 3 bases; junction bases outside the gene matches: 5. The CDR3 sequence is CASSLETGSDTGELFF. The CDR3 DNA reads as TGCGCCAGCAGCTTGGAGACAGGGTCTGACACCGGGGAGCTGTTTTTT.

This clone was observed a handful of times. V and J are TRBV11-2 and TRBJ2-3; 9 bases line up with TRBD1. The germline V gene encodes CDR1 SGHAT and CDR2 FQNNGV. Germline trimming cut 3 bases from V and 4 bases from J; bases unmatched to any gene: 11. The length of the CDR3 is 17 residues. The CDR3 reads CASSFQRPGQGSDTQYF. As DNA, the CDR3 is TGTGCCAGCAGCTTCCAACGACCGGGACAGGGCTCAGATACGCAGTATTTT.

The chain is built from TRBV11-3 and TRBJ2-6; weak D call: TRBD1 (6 bases). CDR1 and CDR2 (germline): SGHNT, YENEEA. V lost 5 bases, J lost 1 base, and 24 bases lay in between. The CDR3 spans 20 residues. The CDR3 sequence: CASSPRNRQVRASGANVLTF. The CDR3 nucleotides are TGTGCCAGCAGCCCACGTAACAGACAGGTTAGAGCATCTGGGGCCAACGTCCTGACTTTC.

This clone appeared a few times. This chain uses TRBV30 with TRBJ1-4, with D perhaps matching TRBD1 (5 bases). The V gene lost 0 bases and the J gene lost 8 bases, with 13 bases spanning the gap. This CDR3 is built from 14 residues. CDR1 is GTSNPN and CDR2 is SVGIG in the germline V gene (reference sequence). The CDR3 DNA sequence: TGTGCCTGGAGTGTAAAAGGGGCCTGGGAAAAACTGTTTTTT. It encodes CAWSVKGAWEKLFF.

This chain links TRBV10-3 with TRBJ2-2; 8 nucleotides line up with TRBD1. CDR1 ENHRY and CDR2 SYGVKD come from the germline V gene. With 7 bases clipped from V and 3 bases from J, the junction kept 4 bases outside the gene matches. The CDR3 runs 14 residues. CDR3 in DNA: TGTGCCATCAACGGACAGGGAGACACCGGGGAGCTGTTTTTT. Protein product: CAINGQGDTGELFF.

This sequence joins TRBV6-5 and TRBJ2-5, with a tentative D call TRBD2 (7 bases). The germline gives CDR1 MNHEY, CDR2 SVGAGI. V lost 4 bases and J 9 bases, leaving 21 bases between the germline ends. This CDR3 has 15 residues. In DNA form, the CDR3 reads TGTGCCAGCAGTTTTGGGGGGGGGCTTTTAACGGCCCAGTACTTC. Residues: CASSFGGGLLTAQYF.

The gene calls are TRBV10-3 and TRBJ1-5; D is uncertain. The length of the CDR3 is 14 residues. CDR1 is ENHRY and CDR2 is SYGVKD in the germline V gene. V lost 6 bases and J lost 3, with 12 bases in between. DNA of the CDR3: TGTGCCATCAGCAAGGAGGTCACCAATCAGCCCCAGCATTTT. It encodes CAISKEVTNQPQHF.

This chain uses TRBV6-5 with TRBJ2-3, with 7 positions matching TRBD2. The CDR3 extends over 15 amino acids. The J segment lost 1 base and the V segment lost 5 bases, leaving 6 bases of the junction unmatched. Germline V lookup: CDR1 MNHEY, CDR2 SVGAGI. The CDR3 reads CASSMGLSGTDTQYF. In DNA, the CDR3 is TGTGCCAGCAGTATGGGACTATCAGGCACAGATACGCAGTATTTT.

The chain uses TRBV28 and TRBJ2-7, with TRBD1 matching 8 bases. V shed 6 bases and J 3 bases; nucleotides not matched to a gene: 7. The V gene's germline CDR1 is MDHEN and CDR2 SYDVKM. The CDR3 consists of 14 residues. CDR3 loop: CASRRQGLLYEQYV. In nucleotides, the CDR3 is TGTGCCAGCAGACGACAGGGGCTCCTCTACGAGCAGTACGTC.

The V gene is TRBV7-3, the J gene TRBJ2-2; 7 bases fit TRBD1. From germline, CDR1 is SGHTA and CDR2 FQGTGA. The CDR3 length is 15 residues. J was trimmed by 7 bases and V by 4 bases; bases with no gene match: 9. The CDR3 DNA reads TGTGCCAGCAGCTCGAACAGGGGACGTGGCGGGGAGCTGTTTTTT. It specifies CASSSNRGRGGELFF.

The chain is built from TRBV4-1 and TRBJ2-1; 8 nucleotides match TRBD1. J lost 2 bases, V lost 0 bases, and 9 bases had no gene match. The CDR3 has 18 residues. Germline lookup yields CDR1 MGHRA and CDR2 YSYEKL. CDR3 in DNA: TGCGCCAGCAGCCAAGAGTTCCATAGCAGGGGGCCCTACAATGAGCAGTTCTTC. This encodes CASSQEFHSRGPYNEQFF.

The CDR3 DNA is TGTGCCAGCAGTCCCCCGGGACAAGTCTACAATGAGCAGTTCTTC. Translation: CASSPPGQVYNEQFF. The V gene is TRBV28, the J gene TRBJ2-1; TRBD1 might be the D (6 bases). CDR1 MDHEN and CDR2 SYDVKM come from the germline V gene. Trimming left V 5 bases short and J 3 bases short, with 14 bases between. This CDR3 spans 15 amino acids. Together with reference TRBV28 and TRBJ2-1, the CDR3 gives the full variable domain: DVKVTQSSRYLVKRTGEKVFLECVQDMDHENMFWYRQDPGLGLRLIYFSYDVKMKEKGDIPEGYSVSREKKERFSLILESASTNQTSMYLCASSPPGQVYNEQFFGPGTRLTVL.

This chain connects TRBV7-3 to TRBJ2-1; 9 nucleotides align to TRBD2. The CDR3 is 13 residues long. With V trimmed by 4 bases and J by 9 bases, 4 bases remained unmatched. Per germline, CDR1 SGHTA and CDR2 FQGTGA. CDR3 residues: CASSSGLAGEQFF. DNA of the CDR3: TGTGCCAGCAGCTCGGGACTAGCAGGTGAGCAGTTCTTC. Looking up the rest from reference TRBV7-3 and TRBJ2-1 gives the full variable domain: GAGVSQTPSNKVTEKGKYVELRCDPISGHTALYWYRQSLGQGPEFLIYFQGTGAADDSGLPNDRFFAVRPEGSVSTLKIQRTERGDSAVYLCASSSGLAGEQFFGPGTRLTVL.

The rearrangement joins TRBV5-1 to TRBJ2-1, with TRBD2 as a possible D gene (6 bases). The CDR3 length is 16 residues. V gave up 0 bases and J gave up 4 bases, with 14 bases separating them. CDR1 is SGHRS, CDR2 YFSETQ, per germline. The CDR3 DNA follows: TGCGCCAGCAGCTTGGCGGGACTCGTGTTGTACAATGAGCAGTTCTTC. It translates to CASSLAGLVLYNEQFF.

CDR3 residues: CASGLVTWGGQGAKNTEAFF. DNA for the CDR3: TGTGCTAGTGGTTTGGTAACCTGGGGTGGGCAGGGGGCCAAGAACACTGAAGCTTTCTTT. The gene calls are TRBV12-5 and TRBJ1-1, with 8 bases lining up with TRBD1. The ends lost 0 bases at V and 1 base at J; junction bases unmatched: 16. Germline CDR1 and CDR2: LGHNT and FRNRAP. The CDR3 runs to 20 residues.

This clone was recorded once. J is TRBJ2-1 and V is TRBV9, with D possibly matching TRBD2 (6 bases). The germline V gene has CDR1 SGDLS and CDR2 YYNGEE. CDR3 length equals 15 residues. V lost 2 bases to trimming and J lost 3 bases, with 12 bases between them. CDR3 DNA: TGTGCCAGCAGCGTTGACGGGAGTCGCTACAATGAGCAGTTCTTC. As protein: CASSVDGSRYNEQFF.

CDR3 in amino acids: CASSQVRTDSGTDTQYF. The CDR3 DNA is TGTGCCAGCAGCCAAGTTCGGACGGACTCTGGCACAGATACGCAGTATTTT. The chain has TRBV14 and TRBJ2-3; a weak D match, TRBD2 (5 bases). V was trimmed by 1 base and J by 1 base, leaving 15 bases between them. There are 17 residues in the CDR3. Germline V gene sequence: CDR1 SGHDN, CDR2 FVKESK. The whole variable domain, filled in from reference TRBV14 and TRBJ2-3, reads EAGVTQFPSHSVIEKGQTVTLRCDPISGHDNLYWYRRVMGKEIKFLLHFVKESKQDESGMPNNRFLAERTGGTYSTLKVQPAELEDSGVYFCASSQVRTDSGTDTQYFGPGTRLTVL.

This sequence joins TRBV7-2 and TRBJ2-3, with D hard to call. This CDR3 has 13 residues. V lost 5 bases, J lost 2 bases, and 8 bases lay in between. Germline V gene data show CDR1 as SGHTA and CDR2 as FQGNSA. The CDR3 here is CASSVTFTDTQYF. The CDR3 DNA reads TGTGCCAGCAGCGTGACTTTCACAGATACGCAGTATTTT.